Below, 3 T cell receptor beta chains from the same sample are listed, as sequenced in a study of blood T cell repertoires in COVID-19. Measured with immunoSEQ multiplex PCR; TCRdb has only the in-frame clones, and not every one. This table holds around 140,000 clones, 80% to 90% found once. Sequencing was performed on PBMCs or T cells enriched from blood (not recorded which). The source is a man aged 55 to 70 who had recovered from COVID-19.

The chain is built from TRBV6-5 and TRBJ2-7, with 7 bases identical to TRBD1. V trimming: 2 bases; J trimming: 0 bases; junction bases outside the gene matches: 1. CDR3 length equals 14 residues. From germline, CDR1 is MNHEY and CDR2 SVGAGI. The CDR3 loop is CASSYDRASYEQYF. The CDR3 DNA follows: TGTGCCAGCAGTTACGACAGGGCCTCCTACGAGCAGTACTTC.

The genes are TRBV7-2 and TRBJ2-7, with 7 bases fitting TRBD1. Germline V gives CDR1 SGHTA, CDR2 FQGNSA. J was trimmed by 10 bases and V by 4 bases; bases with no gene match: 13. The CDR3 has 14 amino acids. This CDR3 reads CASSSGWEGGLQYF. The DNA of the CDR3 is TGTGCCAGCAGCTCAGGCTGGGAAGGGGGCCTACAGTACTTC.

The rearrangement uses TRBV11-2 and TRBJ1-4, with D tentatively TRBD1 (6 bases). V shed 2 bases and J shed 4 bases, with 11 bases lying between them. The length of the CDR3 is 15 residues. Germline CDR1 is SGHAT and CDR2 is FQNNGV. CDR3 bases: TGTGCCAGCAGCTTAAGCAGGGGACATAATGAAAAACTGTTTTTT. The encoded protein is CASSLSRGHNEKLFF.